The entry that follows covers one T cell receptor (beta chain) sequence. Antigen unknown. The sample belongs to a study of CD8+ T cells in alopecia areata. Across the study: Severity scores in treated patients reflected the percentage of scalp affected.

This CDR3 is built from 11 residues. With V trimmed by 6 bases and J by 7 bases, 3 bases remained unmatched. Per the germline V gene, CDR1 is DFQATT and CDR2 is SNEGSKA (reference sequence). Extracted RNA was reverse transcribed into cDNA, the sequencing template. Only in-frame clones appear in the TCRdb table, and some are missing; sequencing was by immunoSEQ multiplex PCR. There are 270,000 or so clones in the sample; roughly 50% occur only once, and more than 1.5% lies in the top ten. General study findings and limits: Higher clonality and more expanded CD8+ clones appeared in lesional than normal scalp. Tofacitinib produced a significant decrease in scalp clonality and in expanded CD8+ clones among the top 100.

The sample's treatment: oral pan-JAK inhibitor, 5-10 mg twice daily. Peripheral blood, together with lesional scalp punch biopsies, was collected from alopecia areata patients. The chain carries TRBV20-1 and TRBJ2-5, with 9 positions matching TRBD1. The sequencing used CD4+ T cells sorted from blood, collected at week 24, from a patient treated with tofacitinib. The source is a human donor with alopecia areata. CDR3 DNA: TGCAGTGCCGGGACAGGGAGGACCCAGTACTTC. It specifies CSAGTGRTQYF.